These 14 T cell receptor beta chains originate from one sample sequenced in a study of vaccination effects on CD4 cells after COVID-19. Profiling relied on immunoSEQ multiplex PCR, and the TCRdb table lists in-frame clones only, not all of them. The data contain approximately 37,000 clones, about two thirds of them seen just once; the ten biggest clones take up more than 7%. Which antigens these TCRs recognize remains unknown. A 10-day culture period preceded the isolation of CD4+ T cells. Each participant was given two doses of one vaccine (BNT162b2 or mRNA-1273). The input for sequencing was CD4+ T cells from PBMCs cultured without peptide, taken after COVID-19 vaccination. All receptors derive from a human donor who received a COVID-19 vaccine.

This clone appeared a single time. The V call is TRBV27, the J call TRBJ1-3; no definite D call. Germline lookup yields CDR1 MNHEY and CDR2 SMNVEV (reference sequence). V lost 3 bases and J 0 bases, leaving 18 bases between the germline ends. This CDR3 region has 18 residues. Here the CDR3 reads CASSLGGLGIDSGNTIYF. The CDR3 DNA reads as TGTGCCAGCAGTTTGGGCGGGTTGGGGATTGACTCTGGAAACACCATATATTTT.

This clone was counted only a few times. The rearrangement links TRBV6-5 to TRBJ1-2, with a weak D call TRBD1 (5 bases). The CDR3 is 12 residues long. Germline V lookup: CDR1 MNHEY, CDR2 SVGAGI. V lost 8 bases, J lost 4 bases, and 11 bases lay in between. CDR3 protein: CASGDGVYGYTF. The CDR3 DNA reads TGTGCCAGCGGGGACGGCGTCTATGGCTACACCTTC.

The gene calls are TRBV6-5 and TRBJ1-5, with D uncertain. This CDR3 is built from 16 residues. V lost 0 bases and J lost 3, with 12 bases in between. Germline loops: CDR1 MNHEY, CDR2 SVGAGI. The CDR3 DNA reads TGTGCCAGCAGTTACTCGAGCCCTCGGCCCAATCAGCCCCAGCATTTT. Its translation is CASSYSSPRPNQPQHF.

The chain links TRBV29-1 to TRBJ1-2; D gene uncertain. Trimming left V 3 bases short and J 6 bases short, with 11 bases between. The CDR3 is 12 residues long. Germline V gene data show CDR1 as SQVTM and CDR2 as ANQGSEA. This CDR3 reads CSVEGIGHGYTF. The CDR3 DNA follows: TGCAGCGTTGAGGGCATCGGGCATGGCTACACCTTC.

This clone was seen a single time. The chain recombines TRBV12-3 or TRBV12-4 with TRBJ1-5, with D possibly TRBD1 on 5 matching bases. Trimming took off 5 bases at V and 6 bases at J, with 8 bases between the two ends. The CDR3 contains 12 residues. The CDR3 sequence: CASSRGTQPQHF. The CDR3 bases are TGTGCCAGCAGTCGAGGGACTCAGCCCCAGCATTTT.

CDR3 amino acids: CASRPGQGADTQYF. As DNA, the CDR3 is TGTGCCAGCAGACCGGGACAGGGTGCAGATACGCAGTATTTT. This chain links TRBV2 with TRBJ2-3; 9 bases align to TRBD1. The germline CDR1 and CDR2 sequences are SNHLY and FYNNEI. This CDR3 contains 14 residues. V lost 6 bases and J lost 4; bases outside the gene matches: 5.

This clone has a single count. This chain uses TRBV6-2 or TRBV6-3 with TRBJ1-1; TRBD1 aligns across 10 bases. The CDR3 length is 14 residues. V was clipped by 4 bases and J by 5 bases; unmatched bases: 4. CDR1 and CDR2 from the germline V gene are MNHEY and SVGEGT. The CDR3 DNA follows: TGTGCCAGCAGTTGGACAGGGGGTGGGACTGAAGCTTTCTTT. Its protein product is CASSWTGGGTEAFF.

This chain uses TRBV5-1 with TRBJ1-4; 7 bases align to TRBD1. Trimming removed 0 bases from V and 8 bases from J; junction bases left unmatched: 10. This CDR3 is 16 amino acids long. CDR1 is SGHRS and CDR2 is YFSETQ in the germline V gene. CDR3 nucleotides: TGCGCCAGCAGCTTGGGACAGGGCACGATGAGGGAAAAACTGTTTTTT. This codes for CASSLGQGTMREKLFF.

This chain joins TRBV5-1 and TRBJ2-1; D perhaps matches TRBD1 (5 bases). The CDR3 totals 14 residues. Germline CDR1 and CDR2: SGHRS and YFSETQ. With 0 bases removed from V and 4 bases from J, the gap between germline ends came to 8 bases. The CDR3 sequence: CASSLGQRYNEQFF. CDR3 DNA: TGCGCCAGCAGCTTGGGACAGAGATACAATGAGCAGTTCTTC.

This clone was seen only a few times. The V and J genes are TRBV29-1 and TRBJ1-1; D is unresolved. There are 11 residues in the CDR3. Trimming took 6 bases from V and 9 from J, leaving 14 bases between them. Germline-derived CDR1 and CDR2 are SQVTM and ANQGSEA. This CDR3 is CSVSKSGKAFF. Written as DNA, the CDR3 is TGCAGCGTGTCCAAATCCGGGAAAGCTTTCTTT. The full variable domain, its missing parts supplied by reference TRBV29-1 and TRBJ1-1, is SAVISQKPSRDICQRGTSLTIQCQVDSQVTMMFWYRQQPGQSLTLIATANQGSEATYESGFVIDKFPISRPNLTFSTLTVSNMSPEDSSIYLCSVSKSGKAFFGQGTRLTVV.

This clone came up a few times. The rearrangement links TRBV9 to TRBJ2-3, with 14 nucleotides matching TRBD2. Germline V lookup: CDR1 SGDLS, CDR2 YYNGEE. V was pared by 4 bases and J by 4 bases, with 11 bases of the junction left unmatched. The CDR3 extends over 18 amino acids. The CDR3 protein is CASSTPGTSGGRADTQYF. DNA of the CDR3: TGTGCCAGCAGCACTCCCGGGACTAGCGGGGGCAGAGCAGATACGCAGTATTTT.

V usage is TRBV25-1 and J usage is TRBJ1-6; unclear D gene. CDR1 and CDR2 from the germline V gene are MGHDK and SYGVNS. The CDR3 contains 14 residues. The germline V and J ends were trimmed by 3 bases and 9 bases, with 12 bases remaining between them. The CDR3 loop reads CASSDVAKGSPLHF. Written as DNA, the CDR3 is TGTGCCAGCAGTGACGTGGCGAAGGGTTCACCCCTCCACTTT.

This chain joins TRBV28 and TRBJ2-1; 13 bases map to TRBD2. V lost 4 bases, J lost 6 bases, and 3 bases stayed unmatched. This CDR3 comprises 15 residues. Germline loops: CDR1 MDHEN, CDR2 SYDVKM. CDR3 sequence reads: CASSSTSGGINEQFF. For the CDR3, the DNA is TGTGCCAGCAGTTCGACTAGCGGGGGGATCAATGAGCAGTTCTTC.

The genes are TRBV19 and TRBJ1-5, with D possibly being TRBD1 (5 bases). The CDR3 sequence is 14 residues long. Germline V gene lookup returns CDR1 LNHDA and CDR2 SQIVND (reference sequence). Between the trimmed V and J ends, which lost 5 bases and 1 base, there was a span of 9 bases. CDR3 sequence reads: CASSARDSNQPQHF. DNA for the CDR3: TGTGCCAGTAGTGCCCGGGACAGCAATCAGCCCCAGCATTTT.